A selection of T cell receptor beta chains follows, all from one sample in a study of CD8 T cells in ankylosing spondylitis. Via MiXCR, TCRdb re-called the 5' RACE reads, giving one row per CDR3 protein. The table has more than 300,000 distinct CDR3 sequences, 11% seen once. Sequencing was performed on blood, either unsorted or a sorted T cell fraction (not recorded which). These TCRs come from a female donor with ankylosing spondylitis or in good health (not recorded which). CDR3s include the opening cysteine and the closing phenylalanine or tryptophan. Fields, in order: D gene, V gene, clone size, J gene, CDR3 DNA, CDR3 protein. A D gene is named only where the DNA matches it firmly. Size values are once, few and many counts, or a class for expanded clones, and some rows have none.

.	TRBV28	many	TRBJ1-4	TGTGCCAGCAGTTATAAGGGAGGGCGAACTAATGAAAAACTGTTTTTT	CASSYKGGRTNEKLFF
.	TRBV5-1	.	TRBJ2-2	TGCGCCAGCAACATTGGGTCGGGGCCCGGGGAGCTGTTTTTT	CASNIGSGPGELFF
.	TRBV27	.	TRBJ2-6	TGTGCCAGTAGTCAGACAGGTACTTTAGCTGGGGCCAACGTCCTGACTTTC	CASSQTGTLAGANVLTF
TRBD1	TRBV11-2	many	TRBJ2-7	TGTGCCAGCAGCTTGTACAGGGGTGGGTACGAGCAGTACTTC	CASSLYRGGYEQYF
TRBD1	TRBV3-1	once	TRBJ2-7	TGTGCCAGCAAGGCAGGGGGCTCCGAGCAGTACTTC	CASKAGGSEQYF
.	TRBV5-1	many	TRBJ2-1	TGCGCCAGCAGCCATGGACGGAAAGGGAATGAGCAGTTCTTC	CASSHGRKGNEQFF
.	TRBV20-1	many	TRBJ2-2	TGCAGTGCCCAGGAAGGGACGGGGGAGCTGTTTTTT	CSAQEGTGELFF
.	TRBV7-2	few	TRBJ2-3	TGTGCCAGCAGCTTCCAAGGGGGTTTGGACACAGATACGCAGTATTTT	CASSFQGGLDTDTQYF
.	TRBV27	few	TRBJ2-2	TGTGCCAGCAGTTTATCAGGGGGGTCCCTTACCGGGGAGCTGTTTTTT	CASSLSGGSLTGELFF
TRBD2	TRBV6-4	.	TRBJ2-5	TGTGCCATCTGTTTACCGCGACTAGCGGGGGGACTATCCCAAGAGACCCAGTACTTC	CAICLPRLAGGLSQETQYF
.	TRBV7-2	many	TRBJ2-3	TGTGCCAGCAGCTTGAAGGCCGGACTCCGAGATACGCAGTATTTT	CASSLKAGLRDTQYF
TRBD2	TRBV6-2/TRBV6-3	many	TRBJ2-2	TGTGCCAGCAGTTACTCGAGACTAGCGATGAACACCGGGGAGCTGTTTTTT	CASSYSRLAMNTGELFF
.	TRBV24-1	.	TRBJ2-3	TGTGCCACCAGTGATCCAACTCGTCACGGCGCAGATACGCAGTATTTT	CATSDPTRHGADTQYF
.	TRBV20-1	.	TRBJ2-7	TGCAGTGCGAGGGGGACCCGCGAGCAGTACTTC	CSARGTREQYF
TRBD2	TRBV20-1	few	TRBJ2-5	TGCAGTGCTACAGGGACTAGCGGGAGGATCGGAGAGACCCAGTACTTC	CSATGTSGRIGETQYF
TRBD1	TRBV20-1	many	TRBJ2-6	TGCAGTGCTAGAGATAGAAAAGGGGGCGGAGGTAGTGGGGCCAACGTCCTGACTTTC	CSARDRKGGGGSGANVLTF
TRBD1	TRBV12-3/TRBV12-4	.	TRBJ2-2	TGTGCCAGCAGTTTCGACAGGGGATCCGGGGAGCTGTTTTTT	CASSFDRGSGELFF
TRBD2	TRBV5-1	.	TRBJ2-1	TGCGCCAGCAGCTTGAGTTCTAGCGGGGGTTACAATGAGCAGTTCTTC	CASSLSSSGGYNEQFF
TRBD1	TRBV5-4	.	TRBJ2-5	TGTGCCAGCAGCTCGTTCGGGACAGCACAAGAGACCCAGTACTTC	CASSSFGTAQETQYF
TRBD1	TRBV10-1	many	TRBJ1-2	TGCGCCAGCAGTGGAGGACAGGATCCCTATGGCTACACCTTC	CASSGGQDPYGYTF
.	TRBV20-1	.	TRBJ2-5	TGCAGTGCTAGGGGGCAGTACCAAGAGACCCAGTACTTC	CSARGQYQETQYF
.	TRBV20-1	many	TRBJ1-1	TGCAGTGCTAGAACTGTGAACACTGAAGCTTTCTTT	CSARTVNTEAFF
TRBD2	TRBV10-3	many	TRBJ2-1	TGTGCCATCAGCCCCTCTACACCGGGACTAGCGAGCAATGAGCAGTTCTTC	CAISPSTPGLASNEQFF
TRBD1	TRBV20-1	.	TRBJ1-2	TGCAGTGCTAGAGATACCAAAGGGGTCGGCAGGGGGCATGGCTACACCTTC	CSARDTKGVGRGHGYTF
TRBD1	TRBV24-1	many	TRBJ2-1	TGTGCCACCAGTGATCCATCTGACAGGGGGTCCGATGAGCAGTTCTTC	CATSDPSDRGSDEQFF
.	TRBV27	many	TRBJ1-3	TGTGCCAGCAGTCCTCAGGCAGTCTCTGGAAACACCATATATTTT	CASSPQAVSGNTIYF
.	TRBV5-1	many	TRBJ2-1	TGCGCCAGCAGCTTACAAAGGATCTACAATGAGCAGTTCTTC	CASSLQRIYNEQFF
.	TRBV15	few	TRBJ1-1	TGTGCCACCAGCAGAGACCGGGGGTCGGGAGCTTTCTTT	CATSRDRGSGAFF
TRBD1	TRBV11-2	many	TRBJ1-5	TGTGCCAGCAGCGTAATCGGTTATGGGACAGGGGGCTTCGGCAATCAGCCCCAGCATTTT	CASSVIGYGTGGFGNQPQHF
.	TRBV27	few	TRBJ2-1	TGTGCCAGCAGTTTTTGGGGTGTGGGAGGCTGGAGCTCCTACAATGAGCAGTTCTTC	CASSFWGVGGWSSYNEQFF
.	TRBV29-1	many	TRBJ2-2	TGCAGCGCTACCCACAGGGCCAACACCGGGGAGCTGTTTTTT	CSATHRANTGELFF
.	TRBV19	.	TRBJ1-6	TGTGCCAGTGGAGACGGGGTGGGAGGGAATTCACCCCTCCACTTT	CASGDGVGGNSPLHF
TRBD1	TRBV20-1	many	TRBJ1-3	TGCAGTGCTAGGGACAGGGGGCAAGGAAACACCATATATTTT	CSARDRGQGNTIYF
.	TRBV3-1	few	TRBJ1-2	TGTGCCAGCAGCGGCGGGACGTCTAACTATGGCTACACCTTC	CASSGGTSNYGYTF
.	TRBV9	.	TRBJ2-6	TGTGCCAGCAGCGTATCCACTGGGGCCAACGTCCTGACTTTC	CASSVSTGANVLTF
.	TRBV5-1	many	TRBJ2-4	TGCGCCAGCAGCTCTGACAGACTGAAAAACATTCAGTACTTC	CASSSDRLKNIQYF
.	TRBV5-1	many	TRBJ2-4	TGCGCCAGCAGCCCCCGTGGCAGCATTCAGTACTTC	CASSPRGSIQYF
TRBD1	TRBV5-1	many	TRBJ1-1	TGCGCCAGCAGCGTGAGGACAGGGGTCCTTTTCGCTGAAGCTTTCTTT	CASSVRTGVLFAEAFF
.	TRBV12-3/TRBV12-4	few	TRBJ2-2	TGTGCCAGCAGTTTTCGCCCCGGGGAGCTGTTTTTT	CASSFRPGELFF
TRBD2	TRBV4-2	many	TRBJ2-1	TGTGCCAGCAGATCGAGCGGGACTAACTACAATGAGCAGTTCTTC	CASRSSGTNYNEQFF